These T cell receptor beta chains were read from a single sample in a study of cytomegalovirus exposure and HLA in healthy donors. Clones were read by immunoSEQ multiplex PCR, and TCRdb kept only the in-frame ones, dropping some. The sample has some 170,000 clones; around 80% are singletons. Material: PBMCs. The receptors derive from a man aged 35-49 years in good health and CMV-seronegative. The CDR3 runs from the conserved cysteine through the conserved F or W. The D gene is left open where the match is weak. Not every row has a clone size; where given, it reads once, few, many or a size class.

J gene	V gene	D gene	clone size	CDR3 DNA	CDR3 protein
TRBJ2-2	TRBV19	TRBD2	NA	TGTGCCAGTAGTGTAGCGGGAGTGACCGGGGAGCTGTTTTTT	CASSVAGVTGELFF
TRBJ1-4	TRBV7-9	NA	NA	TGTGCCAGCAGCTTCGAGGATAATGAAAAACTGTTTTTT	CASSFEDNEKLFF
TRBJ2-3	TRBV7-2	NA	NA	TGTGCCAGCAGCTTAGTAACAGGTCCTACAGATACGCAGTATTTT	CASSLVTGPTDTQYF
TRBJ2-7	TRBV4-1	TRBD2	NA	TGCGCCAGCAGCCAACTACCGGGACTAGACTACGAGCAGTACTTC	CASSQLPGLDYEQYF
TRBJ1-1	TRBV10-1	TRBD1	NA	TGCGCCAGCAGTGAGGGACAGGGGGCGCGGACCACTGAAGCTTTCTTT	CASSEGQGARTTEAFF
TRBJ2-1	TRBV5-6	TRBD2	NA	TGTGCCAGCAGTTCGGCGGGAGGAAGATCCTACAATGAGCAGTTCTTC	CASSSAGGRSYNEQFF
TRBJ2-7	TRBV6-1	NA	NA	TGTGCCAGCAGTGAACCAGGGATTTACGAGCAGTACTTC	CASSEPGIYEQYF
TRBJ2-6	TRBV2	NA	NA	TGTGCCAGCAGGTTTAGGGCCGCTGGGGCCAACGGCCTGACTTTC	CASRFRAAGANGLTF
TRBJ1-1	TRBV6-1	NA	few	TGTGCCAGCAGTGAAGACAGGAAGGTGAACACTGAAGCTTTCTTT	CASSEDRKVNTEAFF
TRBJ2-5	TRBV7-8	TRBD2	NA	TGTGCCAGCAGCTTAGGAGGACTAGTAGGGGAGACCCAGTACTTC	CASSLGGLVGETQYF
TRBJ2-7	TRBV2	TRBD2	NA	TGTGCCAGCATGGAAAGCGGGAGGGCGGGAGAGCAGTACTTC	CASMESGRAGEQYF
TRBJ2-7	TRBV6-5	NA	once	TGTGCCAGCAGTTACGAGGTCGACGGATCCTACGAGCAGTACTTC	CASSYEVDGSYEQYF
TRBJ2-1	TRBV4-1	NA	few	TGCGCCAGCAGCCTCCAGGTGAGCGGAGCCTACAATGAGCAGTTCTTC	CASSLQVSGAYNEQFF
TRBJ2-5	TRBV11-2	NA	NA	TGTGCCAGCAGCCCCCGGGACACAGGCTTGGGGACCCAGTACTTC	CASSPRDTGLGTQYF
TRBJ1-1	TRBV28	TRBD1	NA	TGTGCCAGCAGCGGGACAGGGAAGGCTGAAGCTTTCTTT	CASSGTGKAEAFF
TRBJ2-5	TRBV5-4	TRBD2	NA	TGTGCCAGCAGCTCTAGCGGGAGGCAAGAGACCCAGTACTTC	CASSSSGRQETQYF
TRBJ2-1	TRBV19	TRBD1	few	TGTGCCAGTAGTATCCCGGACAGGGGAAATGAGCAGTTCTTC	CASSIPDRGNEQFF
TRBJ2-3	TRBV27	TRBD2	NA	TGTGCCAGCAGTTTACTCGCGGGAGGGTATTCAGATACGCAGTATTTT	CASSLLAGGYSDTQYF
TRBJ1-3	TRBV29-1	NA	NA	TGCAGCGTTTTCCTTGCTGGAAACACCATATATTTT	CSVFLAGNTIYF
TRBJ2-7	TRBV4-3	NA	NA	TGCGCCAGCAGCCAAGATCGCCAGGGCTACGAGCAGTACTTC	CASSQDRQGYEQYF
TRBJ2-1	TRBV5-1	TRBD1	once	TGCGCCAGCAGCCTTGGACAGGGGGCAAATGAGCAGTTCTTC	CASSLGQGANEQFF
TRBJ2-3	TRBV6-5	TRBD2	NA	TGTGCCAGCACCTTACTAGCGGGAGACCGCCTATCCCAGTATTTT	CASTLLAGDRLSQYF
TRBJ2-5	TRBV6-5	TRBD2	NA	TGTGCCAGCAGTCCCGGGACTAGCGGTGAGACCCAGTACTTC	CASSPGTSGETQYF
TRBJ1-2	TRBV9	TRBD1	NA	TGTGCCAGCAGCGCAAAGGGACAGGGAGATCGATATGGCTACACCTTC	CASSAKGQGDRYGYTF
TRBJ2-7	TRBV5-1	NA	NA	TGCGCCAGCAGCTTGTCGGCAGCAGGGGAGTACGAGCAGTACTTC	CASSLSAAGEYEQYF
TRBJ2-6	TRBV5-1	NA	NA	TGCGCCAGCAGCTTGATGGCCTCTGGGGCCAACGTCCTGACTTTC	CASSLMASGANVLTF
TRBJ2-1	TRBV5-1	TRBD1	NA	TGCGCCAGCAGCCCCCGGGACAGGGGGGGGAATGAGCAGTTCTTC	CASSPRDRGGNEQFF
TRBJ2-7	TRBV7-2	TRBD2	NA	TGTGCCAGCAGCCCTCAATCGACTAGCGGGAGGTTAGAGCAGTACTTC	CASSPQSTSGRLEQYF
TRBJ2-3	TRBV7-9	TRBD2	NA	TGTGCCAACAGCCGAGGGACTAGCGGGACTTTACACGGAGATACGCAGTATTTT	CANSRGTSGTLHGDTQYF
TRBJ2-1	TRBV29-1	NA	few	TGCAGCGTTGAAGGGCAGGCAGGGTTGAGGTTGAATGAGCAGTTCTTC	CSVEGQAGLRLNEQFF
TRBJ2-7	TRBV5-1	TRBD1	NA	TGCGCCAGCAGCTTGGGAGACAGGGCGGGCGAGCAGTACTTC	CASSLGDRAGEQYF
TRBJ2-2	TRBV7-6	TRBD2	NA	TGTGCCAGCAGCTTAGTGGGGACTAGCGGGAGTGTCACCGGGGAGCTGTTTTTT	CASSLVGTSGSVTGELFF
TRBJ1-1	TRBV5-1	NA	NA	TGCGCCAGCAGCTTGGAGGGAGGCCTGAACACTGAAGCTTTCTTT	CASSLEGGLNTEAFF
TRBJ2-6	TRBV5-6	NA	NA	TGTGCCAGCAGCTTGGTTGCATCCAGCTCTGGGGCCAACGGCCTGACTTTC	CASSLVASSSGANGLTF
TRBJ1-5	TRBV6-5	NA	NA	TGTGCCAGCAGCCCTGAAGGGGGTCGGCGGCAGCCCCAGCATTTT	CASSPEGGRRQPQHF
TRBJ2-2	TRBV29-1	NA	few	TGCAGCGTTGAACAGGGGAGCGGGGAGCTGTTTTTT	CSVEQGSGELFF
TRBJ2-7	TRBV10-3	TRBD1	NA	TGTGCCATCAGTGAGTCGGGACAGGGGTACGAGCAGTACTTC	CAISESGQGYEQYF
TRBJ2-7	TRBV7-9	NA	NA	TGTGCCAGCAGCTCTCGAGGGAGTTGGGGCGAGCAGTACTTC	CASSSRGSWGEQYF
TRBJ2-7	TRBV6-5	TRBD2	few	TGTGCCAGCAGTTACGGGCGGGGGGTCTCCTACGAGCAGTACTTC	CASSYGRGVSYEQYF
TRBJ2-6	TRBV10-3	TRBD1	few	TGTGCCATCAGGGGGACAGGGGTCTACTCTGGGGCCAACGGCCTGACTTTC	CAIRGTGVYSGANGLTF
TRBJ2-7	TRBV5-6	NA	NA	TGTGCCAGCAGCCCAGCAGCTGCCAGGCGCGAGCAGTACTTC	CASSPAAARREQYF
TRBJ2-7	TRBV6-5	TRBD2	NA	TGTGCCAGCAGTGTTAGCGGGAGTCTCTACGAGCAGTACTTC	CASSVSGSLYEQYF
TRBJ2-7	TRBV5-4	NA	NA	TGTGCCAGCAGCTTGGAGGGGAAGTACGAGCAGTACTTC	CASSLEGKYEQYF
TRBJ2-1	TRBV28	NA	NA	TGTGCCAGCAGTGACCTTGGGGCTGACCAGGACAATGAGCAGTTCTTC	CASSDLGADQDNEQFF
TRBJ1-3	TRBV11-2	NA	NA	TGTGCCAGCAGCCGCCGGGGTTTGGGAAACACCATATATTTT	CASSRRGLGNTIYF
TRBJ1-3	TRBV11-2	NA	NA	TGTGCCAGCAGCCAACTTAACAGGGTGGCGGGTCGAAACACCATATATTTT	CASSQLNRVAGRNTIYF
TRBJ2-7	TRBV5-5	TRBD2	NA	TGTGCCAGCAGCTTGGGTAGCGGGAGGAGGACCTTGAACAACGAGCAGTACTTC	CASSLGSGRRTLNNEQYF
TRBJ2-5	TRBV7-2	NA	NA	TGTGCCAGCAGCTTACCCAGGGTGAGGGAGACCCAGTACTTC	CASSLPRVRETQYF
TRBJ2-5	TRBV7-6	NA	few	TGTGCCAGCAGCATCGACAGATACGCACGGACCCAGTACTTC	CASSIDRYARTQYF
TRBJ2-7	TRBV7-2	TRBD2	NA	TGTGCCAGCAATTTGGGACTAGGCGCCTACGAGCAGTACTTC	CASNLGLGAYEQYF
TRBJ1-2	TRBV7-2	NA	NA	TGTGCCAGCAGCCTAAAGACAGACCTCTATGGCTACACCTTC	CASSLKTDLYGYTF
TRBJ1-3	TRBV5-6	NA	NA	TGTGCCAGCAGCTTGCAGGGGAGAAACACCATATATTTT	CASSLQGRNTIYF
TRBJ2-5	TRBV7-2	TRBD1	NA	TGTGCCAGCAGCTGGATGACAGGGGCCAGTGGAGAGACCCAGTACTTC	CASSWMTGASGETQYF
TRBJ2-7	TRBV28	NA	NA	TGTGCCAGCAGTGCCTTACTAGACGAGCAGTACTTC	CASSALLDEQYF
TRBJ2-5	TRBV7-2	TRBD1	NA	TGTGCCAGCAGCTTAGCTTCGTCAGGGGGCTACCAAGAGACCCAGTACTTC	CASSLASSGGYQETQYF
TRBJ2-7	TRBV6-5	NA	NA	TGTGCCAGCAGTAGGGTTGAGGGAAACTCCTACGAGCAGTACTTC	CASSRVEGNSYEQYF